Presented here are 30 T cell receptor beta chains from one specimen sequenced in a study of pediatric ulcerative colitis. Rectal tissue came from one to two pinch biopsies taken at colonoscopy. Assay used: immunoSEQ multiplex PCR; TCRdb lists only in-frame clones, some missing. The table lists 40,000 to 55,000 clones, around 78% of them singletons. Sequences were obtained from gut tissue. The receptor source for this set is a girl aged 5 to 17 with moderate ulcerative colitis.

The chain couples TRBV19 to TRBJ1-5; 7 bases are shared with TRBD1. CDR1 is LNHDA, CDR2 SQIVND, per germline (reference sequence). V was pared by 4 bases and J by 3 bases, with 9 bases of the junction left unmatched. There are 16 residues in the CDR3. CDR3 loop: CASSRRQGLNNQPQHF. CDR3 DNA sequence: TGTGCCAGTAGTAGGCGACAGGGCCTTAACAATCAGCCCCAGCATTTT.

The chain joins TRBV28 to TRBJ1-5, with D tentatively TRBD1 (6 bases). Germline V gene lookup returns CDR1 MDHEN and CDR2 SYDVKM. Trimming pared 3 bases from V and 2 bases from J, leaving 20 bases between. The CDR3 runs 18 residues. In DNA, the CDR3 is TGTGCCAGCAGTTTCTACGGTCGGGGGCCGGTGGGCAATCAGCCCCAGCATTTT. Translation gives CASSFYGRGPVGNQPQHF.

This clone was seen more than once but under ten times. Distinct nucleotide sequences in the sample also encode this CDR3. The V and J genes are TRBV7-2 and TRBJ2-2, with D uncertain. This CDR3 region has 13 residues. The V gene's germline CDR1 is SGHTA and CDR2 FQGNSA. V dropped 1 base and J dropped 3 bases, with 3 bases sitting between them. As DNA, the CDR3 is TGTGCCAGCAGCTTAGGACACACCGGGGAGCTGTTTTTT. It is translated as CASSLGHTGELFF.

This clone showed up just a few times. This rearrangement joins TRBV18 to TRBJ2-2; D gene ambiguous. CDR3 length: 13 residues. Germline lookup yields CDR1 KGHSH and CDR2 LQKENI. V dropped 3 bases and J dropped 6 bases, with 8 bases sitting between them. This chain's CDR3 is CASSPKISGELFF. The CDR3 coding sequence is TGTGCCAGCTCACCCAAGATCTCCGGGGAGCTGTTTTTT.

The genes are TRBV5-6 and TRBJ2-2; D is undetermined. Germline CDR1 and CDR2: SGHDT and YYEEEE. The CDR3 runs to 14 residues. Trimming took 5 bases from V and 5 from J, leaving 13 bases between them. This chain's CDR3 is CASRPTDFTGELFF. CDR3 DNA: TGTGCCAGCAGACCTACAGATTTTACCGGGGAGCTGTTTTTT.

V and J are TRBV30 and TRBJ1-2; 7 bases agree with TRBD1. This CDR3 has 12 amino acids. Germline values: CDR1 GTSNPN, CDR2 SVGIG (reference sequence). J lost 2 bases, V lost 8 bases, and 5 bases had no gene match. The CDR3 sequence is CAGQTGNYGYTF. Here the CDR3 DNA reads TGTGCCGGACAGACAGGGAACTATGGCTACACCTTC. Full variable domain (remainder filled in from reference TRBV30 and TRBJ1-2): SQTIHQWPATLVQPVGSPLSLECTVEGTSNPNLYWYRQAAGRGLQLLFYSVGIGQISSEVPQNLSASRPQDRQFILSSKKLLLSDSGFYLCAGQTGNYGYTFGSGTRLTVV.

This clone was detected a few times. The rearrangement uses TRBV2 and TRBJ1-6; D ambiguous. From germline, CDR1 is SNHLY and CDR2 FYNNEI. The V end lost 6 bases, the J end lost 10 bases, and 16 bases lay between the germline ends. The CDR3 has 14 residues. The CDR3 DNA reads TGTGCCAGCAGCATAAGCGCAAAGGAATCACCCCTCCACTTT. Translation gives CASSISAKESPLHF. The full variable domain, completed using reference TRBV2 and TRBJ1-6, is EPEVTQTPSHQVTQMGQEVILRCVPISNHLYFYWYRQILGQKVEFLVSFYNNEISEKSEIFDDQFSVERPDGSNFTLKIRSTKLEDSAMYFCASSISAKESPLHFGNGTRLTVT.

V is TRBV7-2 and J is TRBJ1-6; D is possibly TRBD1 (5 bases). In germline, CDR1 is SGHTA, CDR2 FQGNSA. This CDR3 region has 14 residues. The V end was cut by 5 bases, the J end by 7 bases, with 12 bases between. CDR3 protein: CASSLGLINSPLHF. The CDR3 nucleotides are TGTGCCAGCAGCCTGGGACTGATCAATTCACCCCTCCACTTT.

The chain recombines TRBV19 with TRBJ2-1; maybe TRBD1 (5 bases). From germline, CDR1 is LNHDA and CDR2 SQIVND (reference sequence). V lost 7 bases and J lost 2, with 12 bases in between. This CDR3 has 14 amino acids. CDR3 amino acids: CASKEQATYNEQFF. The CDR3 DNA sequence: TGTGCCAGTAAGGAACAGGCCACCTACAATGAGCAGTTCTTC. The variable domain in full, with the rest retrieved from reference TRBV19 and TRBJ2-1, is DGGITQSPKYLFRKEGQNVTLSCEQNLNHDAMYWYRQDPGQGLRLIYYSQIVNDFQKGDIAEGYSVSREKKESFPLTVTSAQKNPTAFYLCASKEQATYNEQFFGPGTRLTVL.

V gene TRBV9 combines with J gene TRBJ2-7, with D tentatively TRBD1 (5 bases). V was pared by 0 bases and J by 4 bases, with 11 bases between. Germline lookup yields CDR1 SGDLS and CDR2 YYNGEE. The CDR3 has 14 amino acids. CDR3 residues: CASSVGVGAYEQYF. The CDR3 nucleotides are TGTGCCAGCAGCGTAGGAGTAGGGGCTTACGAGCAGTACTTC.

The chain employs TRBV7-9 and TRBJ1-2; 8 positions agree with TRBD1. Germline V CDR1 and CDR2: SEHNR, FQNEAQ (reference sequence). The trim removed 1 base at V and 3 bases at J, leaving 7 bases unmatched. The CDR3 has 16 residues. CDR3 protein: CASSLGGTGWYYGYTF. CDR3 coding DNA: TGTGCCAGCAGCTTAGGAGGGACAGGATGGTACTATGGCTACACCTTC.

DNA of the CDR3: TGTGCCAGCAGTTTGAGGCCCTCTGGGGCCAACGTCCTGACTTTC. Encoded protein: CASSLRPSGANVLTF. The V gene is TRBV28, the J gene TRBJ2-6, with no clear D. V lost 3 bases, J lost 0 bases, and 6 bases lay in between. Per the germline V gene, CDR1 is MDHEN and CDR2 is SYDVKM. This CDR3 spans 15 amino acids.

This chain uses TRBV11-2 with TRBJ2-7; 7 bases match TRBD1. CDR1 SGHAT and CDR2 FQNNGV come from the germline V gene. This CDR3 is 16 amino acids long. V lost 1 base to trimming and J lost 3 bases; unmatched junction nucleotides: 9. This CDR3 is CASSLGAGTAIYEQYF. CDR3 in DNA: TGTGCCAGCAGCTTAGGGGCCGGGACAGCCATCTACGAGCAGTACTTC.

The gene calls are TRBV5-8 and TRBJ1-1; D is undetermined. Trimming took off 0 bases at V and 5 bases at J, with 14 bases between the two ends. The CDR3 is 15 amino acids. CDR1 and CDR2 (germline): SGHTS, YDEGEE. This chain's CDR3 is CASSLEQLLRTEAFF. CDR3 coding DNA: TGTGCCAGCAGCTTGGAACAGTTATTGAGAACTGAAGCTTTCTTT.

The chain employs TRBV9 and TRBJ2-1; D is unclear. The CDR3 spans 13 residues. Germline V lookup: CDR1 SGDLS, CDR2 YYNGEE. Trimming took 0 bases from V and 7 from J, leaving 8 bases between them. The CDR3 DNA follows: TGTGCCAGCAGCGTAGCGGAGATTAATGAGCAGTTCTTC. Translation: CASSVAEINEQFF.

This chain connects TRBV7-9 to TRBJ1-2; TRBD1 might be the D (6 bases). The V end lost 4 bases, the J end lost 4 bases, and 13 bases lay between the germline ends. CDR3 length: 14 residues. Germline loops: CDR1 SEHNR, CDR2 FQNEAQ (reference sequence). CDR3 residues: CASSYQDRIYGYTF. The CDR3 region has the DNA TGTGCCAGCAGCTACCAAGACAGGATCTATGGCTACACCTTC.

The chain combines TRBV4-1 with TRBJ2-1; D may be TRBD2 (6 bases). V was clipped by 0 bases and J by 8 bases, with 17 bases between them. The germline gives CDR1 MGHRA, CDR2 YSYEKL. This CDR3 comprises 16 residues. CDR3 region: CASSQDGGGVYDEQFF. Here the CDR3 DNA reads TGCGCCAGCAGCCAAGACGGTGGCGGGGTATATGATGAGCAGTTCTTC.

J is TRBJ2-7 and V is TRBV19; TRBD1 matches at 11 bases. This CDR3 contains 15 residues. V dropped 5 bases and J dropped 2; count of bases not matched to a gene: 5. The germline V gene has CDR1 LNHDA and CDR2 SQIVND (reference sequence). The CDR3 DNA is TGTGCCAGTAGTTGGGGACAGGGGGGAGCCTACGAGCAGTACTTC. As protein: CASSWGQGGAYEQYF.

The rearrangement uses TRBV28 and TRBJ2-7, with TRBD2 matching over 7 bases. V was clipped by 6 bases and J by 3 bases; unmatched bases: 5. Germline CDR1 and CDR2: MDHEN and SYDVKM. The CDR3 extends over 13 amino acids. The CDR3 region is CASRRLAGYEQYF. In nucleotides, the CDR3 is TGTGCCAGCAGGAGACTAGCAGGCTACGAGCAGTACTTC.

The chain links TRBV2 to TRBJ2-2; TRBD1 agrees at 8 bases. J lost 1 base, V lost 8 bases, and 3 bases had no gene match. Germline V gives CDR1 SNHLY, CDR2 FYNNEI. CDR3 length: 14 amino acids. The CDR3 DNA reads TGTGCCAGCGTTACAGGGGGGAACACCGGGGAGCTGTTTTTT. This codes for CASVTGGNTGELFF.

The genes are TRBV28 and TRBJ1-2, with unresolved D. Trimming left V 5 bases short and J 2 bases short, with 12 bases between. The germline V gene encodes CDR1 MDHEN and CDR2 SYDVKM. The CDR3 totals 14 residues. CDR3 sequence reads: CASSPSAVNYGYTF. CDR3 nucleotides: TGTGCCAGCAGTCCCTCAGCCGTCAACTATGGCTACACCTTC.

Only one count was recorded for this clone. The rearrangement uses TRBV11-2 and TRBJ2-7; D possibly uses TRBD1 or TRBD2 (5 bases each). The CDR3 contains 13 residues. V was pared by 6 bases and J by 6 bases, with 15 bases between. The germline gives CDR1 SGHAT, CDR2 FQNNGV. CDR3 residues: CASSYPGAREQYF. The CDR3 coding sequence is TGTGCCAGCAGTTACCCCGGGGCGCGCGAGCAGTACTTC.

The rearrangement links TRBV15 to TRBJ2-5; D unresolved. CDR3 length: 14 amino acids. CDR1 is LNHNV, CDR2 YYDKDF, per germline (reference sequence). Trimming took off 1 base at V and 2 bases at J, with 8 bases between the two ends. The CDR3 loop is CATSRVRFQETQYF. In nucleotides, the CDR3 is TGTGCCACCAGCAGAGTCCGGTTTCAAGAGACCCAGTACTTC.

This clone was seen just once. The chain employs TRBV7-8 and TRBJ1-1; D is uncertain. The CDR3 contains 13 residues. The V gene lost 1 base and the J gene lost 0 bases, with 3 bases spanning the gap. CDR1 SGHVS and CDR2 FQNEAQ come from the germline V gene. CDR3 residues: CASSLVVNTEAFF. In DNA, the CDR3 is TGTGCCAGCAGCTTAGTAGTGAACACTGAAGCTTTCTTT.

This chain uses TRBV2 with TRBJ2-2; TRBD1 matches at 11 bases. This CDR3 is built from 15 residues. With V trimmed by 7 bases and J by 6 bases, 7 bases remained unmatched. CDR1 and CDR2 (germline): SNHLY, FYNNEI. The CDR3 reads CASTGTGGNAGELFF. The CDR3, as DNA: TGTGCCAGCACCGGGACAGGGGGTAACGCCGGGGAGCTGTTTTTT.

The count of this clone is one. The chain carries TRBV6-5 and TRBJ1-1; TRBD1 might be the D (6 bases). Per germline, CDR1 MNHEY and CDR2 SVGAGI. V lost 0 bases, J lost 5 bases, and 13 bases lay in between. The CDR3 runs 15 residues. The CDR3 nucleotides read TGTGCCAGCAGTTACTCCGGACAGCTGGCTACTGAAGCTTTCTTT. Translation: CASSYSGQLATEAFF.

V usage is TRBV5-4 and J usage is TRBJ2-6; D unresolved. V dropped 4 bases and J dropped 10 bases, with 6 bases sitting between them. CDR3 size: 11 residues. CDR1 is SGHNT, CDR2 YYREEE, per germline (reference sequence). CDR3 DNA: TGTGCCAGCAGCGTCACGAACGTCCTGACTTTC. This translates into CASSVTNVLTF.

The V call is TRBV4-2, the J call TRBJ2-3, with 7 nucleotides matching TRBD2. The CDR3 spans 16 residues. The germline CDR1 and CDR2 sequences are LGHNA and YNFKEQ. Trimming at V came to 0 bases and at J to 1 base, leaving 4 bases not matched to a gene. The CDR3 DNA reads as TGTGCCAGCAGCCAAGAGGGGGGGATCGGCACAGATACGCAGTATTTT. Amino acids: CASSQEGGIGTDTQYF.

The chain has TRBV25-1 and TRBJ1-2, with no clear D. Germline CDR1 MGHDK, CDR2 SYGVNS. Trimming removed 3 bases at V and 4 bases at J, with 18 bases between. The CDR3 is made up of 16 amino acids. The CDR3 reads CASSDATRAESYGYTF. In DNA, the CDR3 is TGTGCCAGCAGTGATGCAACGAGGGCTGAATCCTATGGCTACACCTTC.

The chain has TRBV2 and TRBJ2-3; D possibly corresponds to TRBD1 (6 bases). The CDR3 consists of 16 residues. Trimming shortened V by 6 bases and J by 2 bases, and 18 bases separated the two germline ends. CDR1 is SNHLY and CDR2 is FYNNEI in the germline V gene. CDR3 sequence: CASSRTGTSNTDTQYF. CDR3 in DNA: TGTGCCAGCAGCCGGACCGGGACATCGAACACAGATACGCAGTATTTT.